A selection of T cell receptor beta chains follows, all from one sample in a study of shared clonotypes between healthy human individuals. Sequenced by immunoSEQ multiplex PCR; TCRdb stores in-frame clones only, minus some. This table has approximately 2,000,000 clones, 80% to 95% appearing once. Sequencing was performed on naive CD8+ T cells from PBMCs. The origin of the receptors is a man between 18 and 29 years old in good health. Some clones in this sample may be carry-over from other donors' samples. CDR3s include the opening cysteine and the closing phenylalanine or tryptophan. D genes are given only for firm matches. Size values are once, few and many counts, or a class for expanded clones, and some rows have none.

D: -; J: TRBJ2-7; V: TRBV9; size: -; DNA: TGTGCCAGCAGCGGGACAGTATTCGGAGAGCAGTACTTC; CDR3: CASSGTVFGEQYF
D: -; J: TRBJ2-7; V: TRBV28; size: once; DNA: TGTGCCAGCAGTTCCCTGGACCACCGGGACTCAAACTACGAGCAGTACTTC; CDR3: CASSSLDHRDSNYEQYF
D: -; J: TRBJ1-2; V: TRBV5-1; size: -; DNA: TGCGCCAGCAGCTTTAGCCTTCATGGCTACACCTTC; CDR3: CASSFSLHGYTF
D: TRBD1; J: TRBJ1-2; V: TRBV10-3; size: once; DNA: TGTGCCATCAGTGAAGCGGGACAGGCCGAATTTTCCTATGGCTACACCTTC; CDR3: CAISEAGQAEFSYGYTF
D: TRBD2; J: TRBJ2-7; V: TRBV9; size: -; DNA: TGTGCCAGCAGCGGGGGACTAGCGGGAAGGGGTGAGCAGTACTTC; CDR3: CASSGGLAGRGEQYF
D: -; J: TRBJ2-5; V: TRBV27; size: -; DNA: TGTGCCAGCAGTTTGGAAGGCGGGCTACAAGAGACCCAGTACTTC; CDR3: CASSLEGGLQETQYF
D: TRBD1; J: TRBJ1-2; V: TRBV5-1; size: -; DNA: TGCGCCAGCAGCTCCCGGGACAGGAACTATGGCTACACCTTC; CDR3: CASSSRDRNYGYTF
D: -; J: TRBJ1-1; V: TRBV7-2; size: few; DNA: TGTGCCAGCAGCTTCCCCCGGGGGGGTTACACTGAAGCTTTCTTT; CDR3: CASSFPRGGYTEAFF
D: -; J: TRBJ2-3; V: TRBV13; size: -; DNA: TGTGCCAGCAGCTCAGAGGGTAGCACAGATACGCAGTATTTT; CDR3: CASSSEGSTDTQYF
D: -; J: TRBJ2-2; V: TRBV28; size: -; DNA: TGTGCCAGCAGTTTTAGGGGATTCGGGGAGCTGTTTTTT; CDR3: CASSFRGFGELFF
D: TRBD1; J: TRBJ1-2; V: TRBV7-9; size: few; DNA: TGTGCCAGCAGCTTAGTCGGGACAGCTAACTATGGCTACACCTTC; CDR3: CASSLVGTANYGYTF
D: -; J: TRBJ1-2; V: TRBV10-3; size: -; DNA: TGTGCCATCAGCAATAGACCAGGAGCTAACTATGGCTACACCTTC; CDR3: CAISNRPGANYGYTF
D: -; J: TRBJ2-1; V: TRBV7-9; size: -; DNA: TGTGCCAGCAGCCCCGGACAGCCTGGCAATGAGCAGTTCTTC; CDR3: CASSPGQPGNEQFF
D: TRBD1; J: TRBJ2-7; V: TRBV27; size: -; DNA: TGTGCCAGCAGTTCCCTTGACAGGGGTTACGAGCAGTACTTC; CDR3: CASSSLDRGYEQYF
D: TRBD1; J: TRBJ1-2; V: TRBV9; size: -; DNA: TGTGCCAGCAGCGGGGGGACAGGAACGGCCTATGGCTACACCTTC; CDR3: CASSGGTGTAYGYTF
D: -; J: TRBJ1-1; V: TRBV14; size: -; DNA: TGTGCCAGCAGCCAAGATTTTCGAGCTGAAGCTTTCTTT; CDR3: CASSQDFRAEAFF
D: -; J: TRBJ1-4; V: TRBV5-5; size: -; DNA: TGTGCCAGCAGCCGCGTGATGGCGGTAGTAAGTGAAAAACTGTTTTTT; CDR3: CASSRVMAVVSEKLFF
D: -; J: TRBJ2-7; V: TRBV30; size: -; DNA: TGTGCCTGGAGTGTCCTCCCCCCCCTTGGGGGAGGTTCCTACGAGCAGTACTTC; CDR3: CAWSVLPPLGGGSYEQYF
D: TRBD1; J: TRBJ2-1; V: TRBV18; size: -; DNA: TGTGCCAGCTCCTTGGACAGGGCCTACAATGAGCAGTTCTTC; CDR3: CASSLDRAYNEQFF
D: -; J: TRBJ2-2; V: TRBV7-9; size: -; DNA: TGTGCCAGCAGCTCCGCTAGGGGGAGCACCGGGGAGCTGTTTTTT; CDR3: CASSSARGSTGELFF
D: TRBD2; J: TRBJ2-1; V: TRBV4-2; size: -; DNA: TGTGCCAGCAGCCAAGATAATGTCCCTAGCGGCTACAATGAGCAGTTCTTC; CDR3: CASSQDNVPSGYNEQFF